The clone carrying this T cell receptor (beta chain) was found once. The same CDR3 can be traced to other DNA sequences in this sample. The sample is drawn from a study of blood T cell repertoires in COVID-19. The overall study: Italy, Spain and the United States were the sources of the convalescent and acute COVID-19 samples.

The CDR3 has 16 amino acids. The junction had 5 bases not matched to a gene; V was cut back by 5 bases and J by 3 bases. The germline CDR1 and CDR2 sequences are SNHLY and FYNNEI. In the original analysis: Counts of nucleated cells, estimated from reference gene primer amplification, were obtained. TCRdb's table, derived via immunoSEQ multiplex PCR, lists solely in-frame clones and lacks some. The D gene and trimming were derived from the DNA, and the V and J assignments and clone size from that table. The sample carries about 270,000 clones, approximately 87% recorded once. Sequenced material: peripheral blood. The receptor comes from a woman in her forties or fifties with acute or convalescent COVID-19. The V and J genes are TRBV2 and TRBJ1-6; 9 positions agree with TRBD1. CDR3 sequence: CASSSDRGDYNSPLHF. DNA of the CDR3: TGTGCCAGCAGTTCGGACAGGGGCGACTATAATTCACCCCTCCACTTT. Filled out from reference TRBV2 and TRBJ1-6, the complete variable domain reads EPEVTQTPSHQVTQMGQEVILRCVPISNHLYFYWYRQILGQKVEFLVSFYNNEISEKSEIFDDQFSVERPDGSNFTLKIRSTKLEDSAMYFCASSSDRGDYNSPLHFGNGTRLTVT.